The present T cell receptor beta chain was sequenced within a study of response to subunit inactivated influenza vaccine. TCRdb used MiXCR to reprocess the RT-PCR reads, holding one entry per CDR3 protein. Of 150,000 to 200,000 distinct CDR3 sequences listed, approximately 12% were seen once; the top ten hold about 31%. Note on this clonotype: Its antigen remains unknown.

Study-wide findings and caveats: New T cells are recruited in small numbers by each seasonal influenza vaccination, according to the authors' suggestion.

Germline CDR1 SGHRS, CDR2 YFSETQ. There are 12 residues in the CDR3. Trimming stripped 4 bases from V and 3 bases from J, with 7 bases between. The data were also submitted as part of a second study, on T cells expressing NK-cell markers. That report notes: TCR beta cDNA was generated via 5'RACE template switching incorporating UMIs. Dominant NKG2C+ clonotypes in six donors made up about 1.0-7.0% of CD8+ T cells. Among four donors, these clonotypes also ranked first in the CD3+CD56-NKG2C+ fraction.

The sample in question was CD8+ T cells sorted from PBMCs, obtained approximately 13 days after vaccination. The chain employs TRBV5-1 and TRBJ1-1; D is unclear. The TCR sequence derives from a man aged 45-65 years who received an inactivated influenza vaccine. For the CDR3, the DNA is TGCGCCAGCAGCGAGACTGACACTGAAGCTTTCTTT. Translated, it gives CASSETDTEAFF.